This T cell receptor beta chain is drawn from a study of identical twins. Findings of the study overall: Potential partial confounding of zero-insertion analyses by invariant MAIT and iNKT cells was noted. Beta clonotypes that were abundant in cord blood contained fewer insertions, a pattern absent from memory repertoires.

The CDR3 totals 15 residues. The junction had 6 bases not matched to a gene; V was cut back by 1 base and J by 6 bases. TCRdb processed the 5' RACE reads anew with MiXCR; each CDR3 protein has one entry. The sample carries hundreds of thousands of distinct CDR3 sequences, about 20% recorded once. This clonotype was counted only a few times. Its antigen remains unknown. The same sample was also studied in work on T cells expressing NK-cell markers. Per that paper: Seven donors tested HCMV-seropositive and one tested seronegative among the eight sequenced. The same clonotypes also predominated in the CD3+CD56-NKG2C+ fraction of several donors.

This rearrangement joins TRBV12-3 or TRBV12-4 to TRBJ2-4; 7 bases fit TRBD1. The sequence derives from a woman aged 18 to 35 in good health. Source material: PBMCs. This CDR3 is CASSLVDRAGNIQYF. CDR3 DNA: TGTGCCAGCAGTTTAGTCGACAGGGCCGGAAACATTCAGTACTTC.